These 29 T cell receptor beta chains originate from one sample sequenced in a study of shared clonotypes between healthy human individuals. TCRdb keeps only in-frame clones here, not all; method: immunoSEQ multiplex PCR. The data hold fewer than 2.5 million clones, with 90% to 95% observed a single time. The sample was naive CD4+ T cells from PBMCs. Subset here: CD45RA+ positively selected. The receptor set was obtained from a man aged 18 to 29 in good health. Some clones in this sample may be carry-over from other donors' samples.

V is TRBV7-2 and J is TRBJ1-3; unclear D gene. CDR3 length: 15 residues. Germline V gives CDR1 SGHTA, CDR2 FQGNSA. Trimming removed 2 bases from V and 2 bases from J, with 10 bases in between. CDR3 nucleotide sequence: TGTGCCAGCAGCTTATCGGCGGCTACTGGAAACACCATATATTTT. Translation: CASSLSAATGNTIYF.

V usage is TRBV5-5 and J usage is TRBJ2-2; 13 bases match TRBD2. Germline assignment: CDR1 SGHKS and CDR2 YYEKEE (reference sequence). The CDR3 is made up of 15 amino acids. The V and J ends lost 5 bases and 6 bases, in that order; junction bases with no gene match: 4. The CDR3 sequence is CASSTGLAGAGELFF. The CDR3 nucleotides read TGTGCCAGCAGTACCGGACTAGCGGGAGCCGGGGAGCTGTTTTTT.

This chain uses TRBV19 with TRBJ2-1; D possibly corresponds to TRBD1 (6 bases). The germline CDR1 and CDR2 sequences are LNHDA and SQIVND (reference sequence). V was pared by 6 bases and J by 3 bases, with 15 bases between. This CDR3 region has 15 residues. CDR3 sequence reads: CASRAGQLGYNEQFF. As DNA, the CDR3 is TGTGCCAGTAGAGCCGGACAGCTCGGCTACAATGAGCAGTTCTTC.

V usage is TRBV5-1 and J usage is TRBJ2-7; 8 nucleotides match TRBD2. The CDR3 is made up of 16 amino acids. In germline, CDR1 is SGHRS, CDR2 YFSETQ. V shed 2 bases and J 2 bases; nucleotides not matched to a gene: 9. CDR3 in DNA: TGCGCCAGCAGCTTCCCTCTAGCGGGTATTACCTACGAGCAGTACTTC. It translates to CASSFPLAGITYEQYF.

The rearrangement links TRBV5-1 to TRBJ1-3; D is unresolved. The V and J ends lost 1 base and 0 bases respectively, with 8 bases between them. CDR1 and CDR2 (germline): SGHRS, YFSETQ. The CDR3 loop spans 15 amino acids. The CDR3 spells CASSLSQVSGNTIYF. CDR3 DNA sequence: TGCGCCAGCAGCTTGTCCCAGGTCTCTGGAAACACCATATATTTT. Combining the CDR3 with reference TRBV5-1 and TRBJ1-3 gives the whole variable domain KAGVTQTPRYLIKTRGQQVTLSCSPISGHRSVSWYQQTPGQGLQFLFEYFSETQRNKGNFPGRFSGRQFSNSRSEMNVSTLELGDSALYLCASSLSQVSGNTIYFGEGSWLTVV.

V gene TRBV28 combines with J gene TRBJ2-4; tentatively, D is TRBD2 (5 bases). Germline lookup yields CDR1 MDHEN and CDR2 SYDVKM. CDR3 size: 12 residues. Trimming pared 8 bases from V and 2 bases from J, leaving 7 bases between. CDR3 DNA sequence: TGTGCCAGCGGGAGTTCCAAAAACATTCAGTACTTC. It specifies CASGSSKNIQYF.

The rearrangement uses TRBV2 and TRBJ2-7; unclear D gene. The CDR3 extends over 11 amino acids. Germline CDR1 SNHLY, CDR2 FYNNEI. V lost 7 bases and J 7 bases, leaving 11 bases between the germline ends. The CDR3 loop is CASKWVGEQYF. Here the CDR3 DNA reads TGTGCCAGCAAGTGGGTCGGGGAGCAGTACTTC.

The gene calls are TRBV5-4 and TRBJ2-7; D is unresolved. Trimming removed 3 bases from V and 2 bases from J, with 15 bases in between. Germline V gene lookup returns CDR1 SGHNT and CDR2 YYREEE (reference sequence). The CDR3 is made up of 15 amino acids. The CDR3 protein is CASSSRFQDPYEQYF. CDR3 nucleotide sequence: TGTGCCAGCAGCTCCCGCTTTCAGGACCCCTACGAGCAGTACTTC.

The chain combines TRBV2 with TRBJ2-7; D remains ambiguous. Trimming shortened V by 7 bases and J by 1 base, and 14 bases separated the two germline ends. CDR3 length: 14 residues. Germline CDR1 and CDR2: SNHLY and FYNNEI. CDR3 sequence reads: CASIAERSSYEQYF. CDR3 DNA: TGTGCCAGCATTGCAGAGAGGTCTTCCTACGAGCAGTACTTC.

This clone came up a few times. CDR3 loop: CASSAAPWYDEQYF. CDR3 in DNA: TGTGCCAGCAGCGCCGCCCCGTGGTACGACGAGCAGTACTTC. The rearrangement joins TRBV9 to TRBJ2-7; D gene ambiguous. CDR1 is SGDLS, CDR2 YYNGEE, per germline. The CDR3 runs to 14 residues. Trimming took 3 bases from V and 5 from J, leaving 15 bases between them.

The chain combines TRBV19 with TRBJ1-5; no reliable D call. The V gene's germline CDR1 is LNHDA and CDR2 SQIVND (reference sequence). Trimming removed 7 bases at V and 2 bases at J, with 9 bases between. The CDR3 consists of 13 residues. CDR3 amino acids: CASMRYGNQPQHF. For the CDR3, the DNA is TGTGCCAGTATGCGTTACGGCAATCAGCCCCAGCATTTT. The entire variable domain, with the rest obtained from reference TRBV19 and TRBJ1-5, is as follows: DGGITQSPKYLFRKEGQNVTLSCEQNLNHDAMYWYRQDPGQGLRLIYYSQIVNDFQKGDIAEGYSVSREKKESFPLTVTSAQKNPTAFYLCASMRYGNQPQHFGDGTRLSIL.

The CDR3 coding sequence is TGTGCCAGCTCACCACCTAACGGAGTCGGGGAGCTGTTTTTT. Residues: CASSPPNGVGELFF. This chain joins TRBV18 and TRBJ2-2; D is unresolved. V gave up 0 bases and J gave up 7 bases, with 9 bases separating them. Germline-derived CDR1 and CDR2 are KGHSH and LQKENI. This CDR3 is 14 amino acids long.

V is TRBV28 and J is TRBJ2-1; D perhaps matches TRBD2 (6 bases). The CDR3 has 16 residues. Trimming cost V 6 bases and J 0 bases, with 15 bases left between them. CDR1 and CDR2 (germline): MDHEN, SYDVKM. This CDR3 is CASRLAEPFSYNEQFF. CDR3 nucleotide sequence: TGTGCCAGCAGATTAGCGGAACCGTTCTCCTACAATGAGCAGTTCTTC.

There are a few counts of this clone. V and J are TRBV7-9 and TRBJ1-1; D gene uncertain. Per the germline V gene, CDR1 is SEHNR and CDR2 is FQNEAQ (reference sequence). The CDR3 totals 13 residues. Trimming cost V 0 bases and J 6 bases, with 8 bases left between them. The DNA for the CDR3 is TGTGCCAGCAGCTTAGCAGGCGGTCCTGAAGCTTTCTTT. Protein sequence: CASSLAGGPEAFF.

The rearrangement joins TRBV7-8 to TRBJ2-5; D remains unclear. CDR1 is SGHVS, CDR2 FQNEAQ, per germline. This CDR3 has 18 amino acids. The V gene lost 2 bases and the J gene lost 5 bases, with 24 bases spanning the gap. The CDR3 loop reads CASSLIRVERLRPETQYF. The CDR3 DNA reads TGTGCCAGCAGCTTAATTCGGGTGGAACGCCTCCGACCGGAGACCCAGTACTTC.

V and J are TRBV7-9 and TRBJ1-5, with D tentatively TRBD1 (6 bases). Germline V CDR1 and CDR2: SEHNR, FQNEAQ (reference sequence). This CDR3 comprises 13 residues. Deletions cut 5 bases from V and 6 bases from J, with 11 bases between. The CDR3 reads CASSNTGSQPQHF. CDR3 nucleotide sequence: TGTGCCAGCAGCAATACAGGGAGTCAGCCCCAGCATTTT. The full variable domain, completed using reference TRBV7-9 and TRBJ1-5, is DTGVSQNPRHKITKRGQNVTFRCDPISEHNRLYWYRQTLGQGPEFLTYFQNEAQLEKSRLLSDRFSAERPKGSFSTLEIQRTEQGDSAMYLCASSNTGSQPQHFGDGTRLSIL.

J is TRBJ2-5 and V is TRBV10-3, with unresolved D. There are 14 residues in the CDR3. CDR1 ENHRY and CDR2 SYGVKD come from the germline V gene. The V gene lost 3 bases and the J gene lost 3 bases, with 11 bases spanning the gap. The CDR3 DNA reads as TGTGCCATCAGTGATGAGGCAGTTAAAGAGACCCAGTACTTC. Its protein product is CAISDEAVKETQYF.

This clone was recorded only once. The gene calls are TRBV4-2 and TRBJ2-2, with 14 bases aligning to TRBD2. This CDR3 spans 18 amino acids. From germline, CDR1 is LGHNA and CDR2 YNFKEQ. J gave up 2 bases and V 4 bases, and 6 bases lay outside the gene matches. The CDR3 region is CASSPGTSGSFNTGELFF. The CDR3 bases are TGTGCCAGCAGCCCCGGGACTAGCGGGAGCTTCAACACCGGGGAGCTGTTTTTT.

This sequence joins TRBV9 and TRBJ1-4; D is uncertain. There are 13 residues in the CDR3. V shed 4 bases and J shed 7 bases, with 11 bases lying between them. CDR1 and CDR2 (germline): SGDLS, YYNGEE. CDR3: CASSFRTGEKLFF. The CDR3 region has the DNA TGTGCCAGCAGCTTCAGGACGGGTGAAAAACTGTTTTTT.

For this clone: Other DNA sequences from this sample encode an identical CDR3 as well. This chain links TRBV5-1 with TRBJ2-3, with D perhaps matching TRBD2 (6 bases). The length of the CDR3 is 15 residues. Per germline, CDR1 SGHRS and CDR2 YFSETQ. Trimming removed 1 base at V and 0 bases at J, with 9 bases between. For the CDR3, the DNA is TGCGCCAGCAGCTTGCCCAGCGGGAGCACAGATACGCAGTATTTT. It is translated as CASSLPSGSTDTQYF.

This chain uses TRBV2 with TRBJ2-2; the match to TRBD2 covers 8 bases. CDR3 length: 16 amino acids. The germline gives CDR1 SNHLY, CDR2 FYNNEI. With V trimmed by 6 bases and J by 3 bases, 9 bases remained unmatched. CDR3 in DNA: TGTGCCAGCAGGCCTTTGCCGGGAGGGTACACCGGGGAGCTGTTTTTT. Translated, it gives CASRPLPGGYTGELFF.

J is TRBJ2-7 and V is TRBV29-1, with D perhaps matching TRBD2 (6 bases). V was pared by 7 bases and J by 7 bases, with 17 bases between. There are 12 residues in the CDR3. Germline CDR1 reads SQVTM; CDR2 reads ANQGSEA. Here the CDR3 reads CSASGPRGEQYF. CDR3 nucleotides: TGCAGCGCCTCCGGGCCACGGGGGGAGCAGTACTTC.

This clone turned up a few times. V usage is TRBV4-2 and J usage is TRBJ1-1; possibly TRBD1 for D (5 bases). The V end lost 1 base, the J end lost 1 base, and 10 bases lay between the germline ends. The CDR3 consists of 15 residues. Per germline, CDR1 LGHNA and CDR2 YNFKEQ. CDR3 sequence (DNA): TGTGCCAGCAGCCAAGTTAGGCAGGGGAACACTGAAGCTTTCTTT. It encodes CASSQVRQGNTEAFF.

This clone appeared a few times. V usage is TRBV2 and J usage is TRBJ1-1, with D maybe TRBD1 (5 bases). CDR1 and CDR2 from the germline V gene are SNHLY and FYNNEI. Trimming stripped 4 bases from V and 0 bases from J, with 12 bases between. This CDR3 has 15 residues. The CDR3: CASSGTTRMNTEAFF. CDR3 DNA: TGTGCCAGCAGTGGGACAACCCGGATGAACACTGAAGCTTTCTTT.

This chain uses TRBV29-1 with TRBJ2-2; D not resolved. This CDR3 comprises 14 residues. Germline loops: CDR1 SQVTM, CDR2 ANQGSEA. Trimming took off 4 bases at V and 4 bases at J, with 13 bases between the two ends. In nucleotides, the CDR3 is TGCAGCGTTGTATCTTTGGGAAGCACCGGGGAGCTGTTTTTT. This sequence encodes CSVVSLGSTGELFF.

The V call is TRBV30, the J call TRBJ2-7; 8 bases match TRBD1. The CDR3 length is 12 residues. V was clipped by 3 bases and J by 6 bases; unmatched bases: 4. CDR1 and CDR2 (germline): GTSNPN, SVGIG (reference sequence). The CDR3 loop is CAWRTGVGEQYF. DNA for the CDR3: TGTGCCTGGAGGACAGGGGTAGGCGAGCAGTACTTC.

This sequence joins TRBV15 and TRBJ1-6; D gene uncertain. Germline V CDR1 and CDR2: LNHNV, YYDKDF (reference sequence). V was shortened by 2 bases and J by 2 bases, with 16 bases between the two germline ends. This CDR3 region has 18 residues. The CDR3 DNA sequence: TGTGCCACCAGCAGATCCGCCCTTGGAGGGACCTATAATTCACCCCTCCACTTT. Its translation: CATSRSALGGTYNSPLHF. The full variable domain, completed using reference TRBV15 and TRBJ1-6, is DAMVIQNPRYQVTQFGKPVTLSCSQTLNHNVMYWYQQKSSQAPKLLFHYYDKDFNNEADTPDNFQSRRPNTSFCFLDIRSPGLGDTAMYLCATSRSALGGTYNSPLHFGNGTRLTVT.

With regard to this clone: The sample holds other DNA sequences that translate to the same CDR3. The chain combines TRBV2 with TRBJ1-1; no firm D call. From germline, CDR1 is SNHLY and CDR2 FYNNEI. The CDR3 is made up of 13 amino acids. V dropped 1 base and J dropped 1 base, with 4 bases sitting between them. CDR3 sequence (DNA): TGTGCCAGCAGTGAAGACAGGAACACTGAAGCTTTCTTT. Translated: CASSEDRNTEAFF.

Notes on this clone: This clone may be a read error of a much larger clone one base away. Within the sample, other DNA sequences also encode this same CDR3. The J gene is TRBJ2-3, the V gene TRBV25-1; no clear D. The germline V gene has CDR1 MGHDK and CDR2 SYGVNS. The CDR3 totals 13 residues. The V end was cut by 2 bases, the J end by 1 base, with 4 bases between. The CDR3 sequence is CASSEGGTDTQYF. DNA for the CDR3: TGTGCCAGCAGTGAAGGGGGCACAGATACGCAGTATTTT.